The 25 T cell receptor beta chains below were found in one sample sequenced in a study of shared clonotypes between healthy human individuals. Clones were read by immunoSEQ multiplex PCR, and TCRdb kept only the in-frame ones, dropping some. The repertoire includes fewer than 3 million clones, around 93% of them detected once, and around 0.4% sits in the top ten. The sequenced material came from naive CD4+ T cells from PBMCs. Subset given: CD45RA+ positively selected. The receptors shown here come from a man in his late teens or twenties in good health. Some clones in this sample may be carry-over from other donors' samples.

The V and J genes are TRBV7-9 and TRBJ1-4; 9 bases are a match to TRBD1. J was trimmed by 4 bases and V by 5 bases; bases with no gene match: 8. This CDR3 is built from 16 residues. The germline V gene encodes CDR1 SEHNR and CDR2 FQNEAQ (reference sequence). For the CDR3, the DNA is TGTGCCAGCAGCGATCGGGGGACAGGGAATAATGAAAAACTGTTTTTT. Translating gives CASSDRGTGNNEKLFF.

V and J are TRBV4-1 and TRBJ1-2, with D unclear. V was cut by 0 bases and J by 14 bases, with 19 bases left in between. Per germline, CDR1 MGHRA and CDR2 YSYEKL. This CDR3 has 14 residues. CDR3 loop: CASSQDHAGARITF. The DNA of the CDR3 is TGCGCCAGCAGCCAAGATCACGCAGGAGCGAGGATAACCTTC.

This sequence joins TRBV30 and TRBJ1-5; no clear D gene. This CDR3 is built from 14 residues. Looked up from germline, CDR1 is GTSNPN and CDR2 is SVGIG (reference sequence). V lost 0 bases, J lost 4 bases, and 10 bases lay in between. CDR3 coding DNA: TGTGCCTGGAGTGTATTTCTACTGAATCAGCCCCAGCATTTT. It translates to CAWSVFLLNQPQHF. The complete variable domain, with remaining parts taken from reference TRBV30 and TRBJ1-5, reads SQTIHQWPATLVQPVGSPLSLECTVEGTSNPNLYWYRQAAGRGLQLLFYSVGIGQISSEVPQNLSASRPQDRQFILSSKKLLLSDSGFYLCAWSVFLLNQPQHFGDGTRLSIL.

The rearrangement links TRBV14 to TRBJ1-3; D gene uncertain. This CDR3 region has 14 residues. CDR1 is SGHDN and CDR2 is FVKESK in the germline V gene. V gave up 6 bases and J gave up 2 bases, with 11 bases separating them. The chain's CDR3 is CASSTVFTGNTIYF. For the CDR3, the DNA is TGTGCCAGCAGTACCGTATTTACTGGAAACACCATATATTTT.

The chain is built from TRBV6-6 and TRBJ1-3; no clear D gene. The length of the CDR3 is 12 residues. Trimming removed 8 bases from V and 8 bases from J, with 13 bases in between. In germline, CDR1 is MNHNY, CDR2 SVGAGI (reference sequence). The CDR3 bases are TGTGCCAGCTCCTCGGGCGGGCACACCATATATTTT. Translating it yields CASSSGGHTIYF.

The chain couples TRBV7-9 to TRBJ2-1; 7 nucleotides line up with TRBD1. CDR1 and CDR2 from the germline V gene are SEHNR and FQNEAQ (reference sequence). The CDR3 loop spans 14 amino acids. V lost 2 bases to trimming and J lost 6 bases; unmatched junction nucleotides: 4. As DNA, the CDR3 is TGTGCCAGCAGCTTAACGGGACAGTTCAATGAGCAGTTCTTC. This encodes CASSLTGQFNEQFF.

This chain connects TRBV21-1 to TRBJ2-5; the D call of TRBD2 is as the table states it, not checked on the DNA. TRBV21-1 counts as a pseudogene. The CDR3 extends over 16 amino acids. The CDR3 sequence: CASSKEPSGRLETQYF. For the CDR3, the DNA is TGTGCCAGCAGCAAAGAACCTAGCGGGAGGTTGGAGACCCAGTACTTC.

The V gene is TRBV19, the J gene TRBJ1-5, with no clear D. This CDR3 region has 12 residues. V was clipped by 9 bases and J by 0 bases, with 6 bases between them. In germline, CDR1 is LNHDA, CDR2 SQIVND (reference sequence). The CDR3 region has the DNA TGTGCCAGGATTTATAGCAATCAGCCCCAGCATTTT. This gives the protein CARIYSNQPQHF.

This clone has a single count. The gene calls are TRBV10-2 and TRBJ2-7; 9 nucleotides line up with TRBD2. Trimming cost V 9 bases and J 6 bases; bases outside gene matches: 21. The CDR3 is 17 amino acids. Germline lookup yields CDR1 WSHSY and CDR2 SAAADI. In DNA, the CDR3 is TGCGCCAGGGAAAGACTAGCGGTCTCCCCCCTGGTGTGCGAGCAGTACTTC. Its translation is CARERLAVSPLVCEQYF.

Turning to this clone: Within the sample, other DNA sequences also encode this same CDR3. V and J are TRBV27 and TRBJ1-2; no definite D call. The CDR3 contains 12 residues. The germline gives CDR1 MNHEY, CDR2 SMNVEV (reference sequence). Trimming cost V 5 bases and J 4 bases, with 8 bases left between them. The CDR3 DNA reads TGTGCCAGCAGTGCCTTGGGCTATGGCTACACCTTC. Translating gives CASSALGYGYTF.

J is TRBJ1-5 and V is TRBV28, with D perhaps matching TRBD1 (5 bases). CDR3 length: 13 residues. CDR1 and CDR2 (germline): MDHEN, SYDVKM. Trimming took 5 bases from V and 7 from J, leaving 12 bases between them. The CDR3 spells CASSPGVFQPQHF. The CDR3 region has the DNA TGTGCCAGCAGTCCGGGGGTGTTCCAGCCCCAGCATTTT.

This clone came up once. The chain couples TRBV18 to TRBJ1-5; D possibly corresponds to TRBD1 (6 bases). Trimming left V 4 bases short and J 1 base short, with 14 bases between. Germline V CDR1 and CDR2: KGHSH, LQKENI. This CDR3 comprises 16 residues. The CDR3 coding sequence is TGTGCCAGCTCACACACCTCCGGGACAAGCAATCAGCCCCAGCATTTT. This translates into CASSHTSGTSNQPQHF.

J is TRBJ2-1 and V is TRBV18; D uncertain. CDR3 length: 12 residues. Trimming removed 8 bases at V and 1 base at J, with 6 bases between. Germline lookup yields CDR1 KGHSH and CDR2 LQKENI. The CDR3 is CASVLSYNEQFF. DNA for the CDR3: TGTGCCAGCGTGTTATCCTACAATGAGCAGTTCTTC.

This clone was seen just once. This sequence joins TRBV5-1 and TRBJ2-1; 8 bases are shared with TRBD1. V trimming: 2 bases; J trimming: 4 bases; junction bases outside the gene matches: 11. This CDR3 has 17 amino acids. CDR1 and CDR2 from the germline V gene are SGHRS and YFSETQ. In DNA, the CDR3 is TGCGCCAGCAGCTTTCCGCAGGGGGCCGTCCCATACAATGAGCAGTTCTTC. Its protein is CASSFPQGAVPYNEQFF.

CDR3 bases: TGTGCCAGCAGCTCCTCCCCTATGAATGAGCAGTTCTTC. It translates to CASSSSPMNEQFF. The chain uses TRBV11-3 and TRBJ2-1, with D uncertain. Germline CDR1 and CDR2: SGHNT and YENEEA. The CDR3 has 13 amino acids. The V end was cut by 4 bases, the J end by 7 bases, with 11 bases between. The whole variable domain, remainder taken from reference TRBV11-3 and TRBJ2-1, is EAGVVQSPRYKIIEKKQPVAFWCNPISGHNTLYWYLQNLGQGPELLIRYENEEAVDDSQLPKDRFSAERLKGVDSTLKIQPAELGDSAVYLCASSSSPMNEQFFGPGTRLTVL.

V gene TRBV18 combines with J gene TRBJ1-2; D is uncertain. CDR3 length: 15 amino acids. Germline V gives CDR1 KGHSH, CDR2 LQKENI. V was trimmed by 1 base and J by 8 bases, leaving 17 bases between them. The CDR3, as DNA: TGTGCCAGCTCACCACGTAGGGAGGATTTTACGGGCTACACCTTC. Translation gives CASSPRREDFTGYTF.

The V call is TRBV25-1, the J call TRBJ1-2; weak D call: TRBD1 (6 bases). Germline loops: CDR1 MGHDK, CDR2 SYGVNS. Trimming took 1 base from V and 8 from J, leaving 14 bases between them. The length of the CDR3 is 14 residues. The CDR3 loop reads CASSEFPGARGYTF. DNA for the CDR3: TGTGCCAGCAGTGAATTTCCGGGGGCGAGGGGCTACACCTTC.

Here the CDR3 DNA reads TGTGCCAGCAGTTTTCCCGGGGCAATCAATCAGCCCCAGCATTTT. Encoded protein: CASSFPGAINQPQHF. The chain links TRBV6-6 to TRBJ1-5; weak D call: TRBD1 (5 bases). The germline V gene encodes CDR1 MNHNY and CDR2 SVGAGI (reference sequence). Trimming took 4 bases from V and 3 from J, leaving 13 bases between them. The CDR3 sequence is 15 residues long.

The CDR3: CASSPRLRLSGRSYNEQFF. DNA of the CDR3: TGTGCCAGCAGCCCCCGACTTCGACTAAGCGGGAGGAGTTACAATGAGCAGTTCTTC. The V gene is TRBV7-9, the J gene TRBJ2-1; 9 nucleotides agree with TRBD2. The CDR3 is 19 residues long. Unmatched junction bases numbered 18, after V lost 5 bases and J lost 4 bases. Germline V gene sequence: CDR1 SEHNR, CDR2 FQNEAQ (reference sequence). The full variable domain, rest sourced from reference TRBV7-9 and TRBJ2-1, is DTGVSQNPRHKITKRGQNVTFRCDPISEHNRLYWYRQTLGQGPEFLTYFQNEAQLEKSRLLSDRFSAERPKGSFSTLEIQRTEQGDSAMYLCASSPRLRLSGRSYNEQFFGPGTRLTVL.

The CDR3 sequence: CASSQIAGGGAYNEQFF. The CDR3 DNA sequence: TGTGCCAGCTCACAAATAGCGGGAGGGGGGGCCTACAATGAGCAGTTCTTC. V usage is TRBV18 and J usage is TRBJ2-1; 11 nucleotides agree with TRBD2. Germline CDR1 and CDR2: KGHSH and LQKENI. The J segment lost 2 bases and the V segment lost 4 bases, leaving 7 bases of the junction unmatched. There are 17 residues in the CDR3.

This clone showed up just once. The chain links TRBV27 to TRBJ1-4, with TRBD1 as a possible D gene (5 bases). The V and J ends lost 4 bases and 8 bases respectively, with 14 bases between them. This CDR3 contains 14 residues. Germline CDR1 reads MNHEY; CDR2 reads SMNVEV (reference sequence). The chain's CDR3 is CASSSSRVSEKLFF. DNA for the CDR3: TGTGCCAGCAGTTCCTCCAGGGTATCGGAAAAACTGTTTTTT.

CDR3 in DNA: TGTGCCAGCAGTTACGACTACAGGGGACTGGATGAAAAACTGTTTTTT. It is translated as CASSYDYRGLDEKLFF. The chain couples TRBV6-6 to TRBJ1-4, with 7 positions matching TRBD1. CDR3 length equals 16 residues. The V gene's germline CDR1 is MNHNY and CDR2 SVGAGI (reference sequence). V shed 2 bases and J 6 bases; nucleotides not matched to a gene: 9.

This clone was seen only once. The chain has TRBV27 and TRBJ2-3; D gene ambiguous. The CDR3 is 15 amino acids. CDR1 and CDR2 from the germline V gene are MNHEY and SMNVEV (reference sequence). The V end was cut by 7 bases, the J end by 7 bases, with 21 bases between. DNA for the CDR3: TGTGCCAGCAACCCATTCGCGGTGATGGATCATACGCAGTATTTT. Its protein is CASNPFAVMDHTQYF.

The chain uses TRBV5-1 and TRBJ2-3; unclear D gene. Germline assignment: CDR1 SGHRS and CDR2 YFSETQ. Trimming left V 0 bases short and J 6 bases short, with 11 bases between. CDR3 length: 14 amino acids. CDR3 amino acids: CASSLASESDTQYF. In DNA form, the CDR3 reads TGCGCCAGCAGCTTGGCCAGTGAGTCGGATACGCAGTATTTT. The variable domain in full, completed from reference TRBV5-1 and TRBJ2-3, reads KAGVTQTPRYLIKTRGQQVTLSCSPISGHRSVSWYQQTPGQGLQFLFEYFSETQRNKGNFPGRFSGRQFSNSRSEMNVSTLELGDSALYLCASSLASESDTQYFGPGTRLTVL.

The rearrangement uses TRBV28 and TRBJ1-2; 7 bases fit TRBD1. This CDR3 has 15 residues. In germline, CDR1 is MDHEN, CDR2 SYDVKM. The junction had 5 bases not matched to a gene; V was cut back by 1 base and J by 3 bases. For the CDR3, the DNA is TGTGCCAGCAGTTTATCCGACAGGGAGTACTATGGCTACACCTTC. It translates to CASSLSDREYYGYTF.